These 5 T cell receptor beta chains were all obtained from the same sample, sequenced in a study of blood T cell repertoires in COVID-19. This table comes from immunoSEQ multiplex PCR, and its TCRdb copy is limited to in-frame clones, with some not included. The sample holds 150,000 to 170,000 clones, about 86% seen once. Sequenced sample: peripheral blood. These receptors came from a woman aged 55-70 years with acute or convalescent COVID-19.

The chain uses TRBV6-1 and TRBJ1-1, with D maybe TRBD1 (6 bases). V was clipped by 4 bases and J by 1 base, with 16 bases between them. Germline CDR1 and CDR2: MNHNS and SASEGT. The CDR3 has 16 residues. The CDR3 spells CASSVGTTSGNTEAFF. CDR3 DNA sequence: TGTGCCAGCAGTGTTGGGACAACCTCTGGGAACACTGAAGCTTTCTTT.

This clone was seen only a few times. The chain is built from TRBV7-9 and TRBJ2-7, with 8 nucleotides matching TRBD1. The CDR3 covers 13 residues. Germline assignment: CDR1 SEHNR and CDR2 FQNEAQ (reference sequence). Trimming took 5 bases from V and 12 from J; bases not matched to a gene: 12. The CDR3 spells CASSPGTGRQWYF. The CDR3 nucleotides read TGTGCCAGCAGCCCCGGGACAGGCCGACAGTGGTACTTC.

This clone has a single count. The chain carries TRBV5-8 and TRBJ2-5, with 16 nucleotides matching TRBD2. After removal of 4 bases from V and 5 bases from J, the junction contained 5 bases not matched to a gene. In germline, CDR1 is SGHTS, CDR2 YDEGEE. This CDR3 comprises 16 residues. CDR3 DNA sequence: TGTGCCAGCAGCAGGGGACTAGCGGGGGGGTCGGAGACCCAGTACTTC. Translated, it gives CASSRGLAGGSETQYF.

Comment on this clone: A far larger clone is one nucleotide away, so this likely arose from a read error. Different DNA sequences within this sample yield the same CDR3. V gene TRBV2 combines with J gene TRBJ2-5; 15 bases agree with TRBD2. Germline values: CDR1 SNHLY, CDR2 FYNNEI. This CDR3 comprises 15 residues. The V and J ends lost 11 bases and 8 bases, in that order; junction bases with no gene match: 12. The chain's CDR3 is CACGWTSGGAGTQYF. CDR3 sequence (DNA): TGTGCCTGCGGCTGGACTAGCGGGGGGGCGGGCACCCAGTACTTC.

The CDR3 region has the DNA TGCGCCAGCAGCTCAGGATCGAGGGTTTTGGGCACAGATACGCAGTATTTT. Protein product: CASSSGSRVLGTDTQYF. This chain joins TRBV5-1 and TRBJ2-3; a possible D gene is TRBD2 (5 bases). Trimming shortened V by 3 bases and J by 1 base, and 18 bases separated the two germline ends. The CDR3 is 17 residues long. The germline V gene encodes CDR1 SGHRS and CDR2 YFSETQ.